Below are 4 T cell receptor beta chains sequenced from a single sample in a study of T-cell reconstitution after alpha-beta-depleted transplantation in children. During its preparation, the TCRbeta library received unique molecular identifiers. Via MiXCR, TCRdb re-called the PCR reads, giving one row per CDR3 protein. The table lists some 110,000 distinct CDR3 sequences, 10% to 13% of them singletons. This sample comprised PBMCs, obtained before TCRalphabeta/CD19-depleted stem cell transplant. Receptors were obtained from a boy aged 2 to 10 with acute lymphoblastic leukemia, due to receive a stem cell transplant.

This clonotype has a count of ten or more. The chain couples TRBV5-1 to TRBJ2-2; no clear D. The CDR3 loop spans 16 amino acids. Trimming pared 3 bases from V and 0 bases from J, leaving 12 bases between. Per germline, CDR1 SGHRS and CDR2 YFSETQ. CDR3 coding DNA: TGCGCCAGCAGCTCTTCTGGACGATCGAACACCGGGGAGCTGTTTTTT. The encoded protein is CASSSSGRSNTGELFF.

In its sample, this clonotype was seen a few times. The chain recombines TRBV20-1 with TRBJ2-1; TRBD1 agrees at 11 bases. The germline gives CDR1 DFQATT, CDR2 SNEGSKA (reference sequence). CDR3 length: 17 amino acids. The J segment lost 5 bases and the V segment lost 6 bases, leaving 15 bases of the junction unmatched. CDR3 in amino acids: CSAPDRGRFEVDNEQFF. The CDR3 coding sequence is TGCAGTGCCCCGGACAGGGGGCGGTTTGAGGTCGACAATGAGCAGTTCTTC.

V gene TRBV25-1 combines with J gene TRBJ1-5; possibly TRBD1 for D (5 bases). The ends were cut back, 5 bases at V and 5 bases at J, with 16 bases in the middle. CDR3 length: 15 amino acids. Germline values: CDR1 MGHDK, CDR2 SYGVNS. The CDR3 here is CASSKGLGGDQPQHF. The CDR3 region has the DNA TGTGCCAGCAGTAAAGGCTTGGGGGGGGATCAGCCCCAGCATTTT.

This clonotype was counted between two and nine times. The chain recombines TRBV7-9 with TRBJ2-1; 9 bases map to TRBD2. The germline V gene has CDR1 SEHNR and CDR2 FQNEAQ (reference sequence). This CDR3 comprises 14 residues. The ends lost 5 bases at V and 7 bases at J; junction bases unmatched: 6. This CDR3 reads CASSKGLAPNEQFF. In DNA form, the CDR3 reads TGTGCCAGCAGCAAAGGACTAGCGCCTAATGAGCAGTTCTTC.